This passage covers 20 T cell receptor beta chains from one sample sequenced in a study of OX40 agonist ivuxolimab in advanced cancers. This table comes from immunoSEQ multiplex PCR, and its TCRdb copy is limited to in-frame clones, with some not included. Seen here are 45,000 to 65,000 clones, 88% observed once, and the top ten hold 5.5% to 8%. Sequencing used CD4+ or CD8+ T cells sorted from blood, obtained in a trial of the OX40 agonist ivuxolimab. All receptors come from an adult with an advanced solid tumor such as melanoma, head and neck, liver or kidney cancer.

This sequence joins TRBV6-5 and TRBJ2-7, with D possibly TRBD2 on 6 matching bases. The CDR3 extends over 13 amino acids. V lost 7 bases and J 2 bases, leaving 12 bases between the germline ends. The germline CDR1 and CDR2 sequences are MNHEY and SVGAGI. The CDR3 DNA follows: TGTGCCAGCACGGGGGAAGGAACCTACGAGCAGTACTTC. The encoded protein is CASTGEGTYEQYF.

The chain uses TRBV27 and TRBJ2-5; 8 bases agree with TRBD1. After removal of 5 bases from V and 4 bases from J, the junction contained 12 bases not matched to a gene. This CDR3 spans 16 amino acids. CDR1 and CDR2 from the germline V gene are MNHEY and SMNVEV (reference sequence). This CDR3 reads CASSRPTGALVETQYF. The CDR3 region has the DNA TGTGCCAGCAGTAGACCGACAGGGGCACTTGTAGAGACCCAGTACTTC.

This clone appeared a few times. The chain employs TRBV4-2 and TRBJ2-4; TRBD1 is a possible D gene (6 bases). Trimming shortened V by 0 bases and J by 4 bases, and 13 bases separated the two germline ends. Looked up from germline, CDR1 is LGHNA and CDR2 is YNFKEQ. The CDR3 totals 16 residues. CDR3 residues: CASSQDLSGAKNIQYF. CDR3 DNA sequence: TGTGCCAGCAGCCAAGATTTGTCAGGGGCGAAAAACATTCAGTACTTC.

V and J are TRBV5-1 and TRBJ2-5; D remains ambiguous. V shed 0 bases and J shed 2 bases, with 8 bases lying between them. Germline V gene sequence: CDR1 SGHRS, CDR2 YFSETQ. This CDR3 spans 14 amino acids. The CDR3 sequence: CASSLALNQETQYF. The CDR3 region has the DNA TGCGCCAGCAGCTTGGCTCTGAATCAAGAGACCCAGTACTTC.

V usage is TRBV10-3 and J usage is TRBJ2-1; tentatively, D is TRBD1 or TRBD2 (5 bases each). Deletions cut 9 bases from V and 8 bases from J, with 20 bases between. Germline CDR1 reads ENHRY; CDR2 reads SYGVKD. The CDR3 covers 14 residues. CDR3 loop: CAMGQGAPPDEQFF. CDR3 coding DNA: TGTGCCATGGGGCAGGGAGCCCCTCCGGATGAGCAGTTCTTC.

The J gene is TRBJ2-3, the V gene TRBV6-5; D call uncertain. This CDR3 has 14 residues. CDR1 and CDR2 from the germline V gene are MNHEY and SVGAGI. V lost 1 base to trimming and J lost 3 bases, with 8 bases between them. The CDR3 sequence is CASSYFGSTDTQYF. The CDR3 DNA reads TGTGCCAGCAGTTACTTCGGTTCGACAGATACGCAGTATTTT.

In its sample, this clone was seen once. The chain recombines TRBV29-1 with TRBJ2-7; D gene uncertain. CDR3 size: 13 residues. CDR1 SQVTM and CDR2 ANQGSEA come from the germline V gene. Trimming removed 4 bases at V and 1 base at J, with 11 bases between. The CDR3 DNA is TGCAGCGTTGCGGTCAGGTGGTCCTACGAGCAGTACTTC. This gives the protein CSVAVRWSYEQYF.

This clone has just one count. This sequence joins TRBV19 and TRBJ2-3, with TRBD2 identical over 9 bases. CDR1 is LNHDA, CDR2 SQIVND, per germline (reference sequence). J gave up 6 bases and V 3 bases, and 10 bases lay outside the gene matches. This CDR3 comprises 16 residues. The CDR3 sequence: CASSILAGNLMDTQYF. The CDR3 nucleotides read TGTGCCAGTAGTATTCTAGCGGGGAACTTGATGGATACGCAGTATTTT.

A single count supports this clone. This chain links TRBV11-3 with TRBJ2-7; D unresolved. CDR1 is SGHNT, CDR2 YENEEA, per germline. This CDR3 is 12 amino acids long. V gave up 1 base and J gave up 5 bases, with 6 bases separating them. The DNA of the CDR3 is TGTGCCAGCAGCTTAGTTCCCCACGAGCAGTACTTC. This gives the protein CASSLVPHEQYF.

The chain recombines TRBV7-9 with TRBJ1-5, with unresolved D. V was trimmed by 2 bases and J by 7 bases, leaving 6 bases between them. CDR1 is SEHNR and CDR2 is FQNEAQ in the germline V gene (reference sequence). CDR3 length equals 12 residues. The CDR3 is CASSLLGQPQHF. In nucleotides, the CDR3 is TGTGCCAGCAGCTTATTGGGGCAGCCCCAGCATTTT.

The rearrangement joins TRBV7-8 to TRBJ2-1, with 13 nucleotides matching TRBD2. Trimming at V came to 4 bases and at J to 4 bases, leaving 1 base not matched to a gene. Looked up from germline, CDR1 is SGHVS and CDR2 is FQNEAQ. CDR3 length: 15 residues. CDR3 protein: CASSSLAGGYNEQFF. DNA of the CDR3: TGTGCCAGCAGCTCACTAGCGGGAGGGTACAATGAGCAGTTCTTC. Supplemented by reference TRBV7-8 and TRBJ2-1, the full variable domain reads GAGVSQSPRYKVAKRGQDVALRCDPISGHVSLFWYQQALGQGPEFLTYFQNEAQLDKSGLPSDRFFAERPEGSVSTLKIQRTQQEDSAVYLCASSSLAGGYNEQFFGPGTRLTVL.

The chain combines TRBV19 with TRBJ2-1; unclear D gene. With 7 bases removed from V and 10 bases from J, the gap between germline ends came to 11 bases. The CDR3 loop spans 11 amino acids. The germline V gene encodes CDR1 LNHDA and CDR2 SQIVND (reference sequence). This chain's CDR3 is CASTRPGEQFF. The CDR3 coding sequence is TGTGCCAGTACAAGGCCGGGCGAGCAGTTCTTC.

The chain is built from TRBV19 and TRBJ1-2; weak D call: TRBD1 (6 bases). This CDR3 has 12 amino acids. From germline, CDR1 is LNHDA and CDR2 SQIVND (reference sequence). The V end was cut by 5 bases, the J end by 4 bases, with 8 bases between. CDR3 sequence (DNA): TGTGCCAGTAGTCTACAGGGCTATGGCTACACCTTC. Its translation: CASSLQGYGYTF.

CDR3 nucleotide sequence: TGTGCCTGGAGTGTATCGGCCCTATCGGGGGAAAAACTGTTTTTT. This codes for CAWSVSALSGEKLFF. The V gene is TRBV30, the J gene TRBJ1-4; D uncertain. This CDR3 is 15 amino acids long. V shed 0 bases and J shed 8 bases, with 16 bases lying between them. CDR1 is GTSNPN and CDR2 is SVGIG in the germline V gene (reference sequence).

This clone was found a few times. This chain uses TRBV6-1 with TRBJ1-2, with a tentative D call TRBD1 (6 bases). V shed 8 bases and J shed 5 bases, with 12 bases lying between them. The germline gives CDR1 MNHNS, CDR2 SASEGT. CDR3 length equals 12 residues. In nucleotides, the CDR3 is TGTGCCAGCGAGGGGGTGTGGTATGGCTACACCTTC. Encoded protein: CASEGVWYGYTF.

This clone occurred a few times. This chain joins TRBV6-5 and TRBJ2-3, with 7 bases lining up with TRBD2. Per the germline V gene, CDR1 is MNHEY and CDR2 is SVGAGI. The junction had 7 bases not matched to a gene; V was cut back by 8 bases and J by 2 bases. This CDR3 has 14 residues. CDR3 coding DNA: TGTGCCAGCTGGACGGGACTATTCACAGATACGCAGTATTTT. It codes for CASWTGLFTDTQYF.

V usage is TRBV7-5 and J usage is TRBJ2-7. TRBV7-5 is an annotated pseudogene. This CDR3 region has 11 residues. CDR3 protein: CARSPSYEQYF. CDR3 DNA sequence: TGTGCCAGAAGCCCCTCCTACGAGCAGTACTTC.

This chain joins TRBV28 and TRBJ2-5, with TRBD1 identical over 8 bases. Germline CDR1 and CDR2: MDHEN and SYDVKM. Unmatched junction bases numbered 6, after V lost 4 bases and J lost 5 bases. The CDR3 runs to 14 residues. In nucleotides, the CDR3 is TGTGCCAGCAGTTCCGGGACAGGTCGGGAGACCCAGTACTTC. Translated, it gives CASSSGTGRETQYF.

This clone was found a few times. This chain connects TRBV30 to TRBJ1-2; possible D gene TRBD1, 5 bases. With 7 bases removed from V and 4 bases from J, the gap between germline ends came to 16 bases. Looked up from germline, CDR1 is GTSNPN and CDR2 is SVGIG (reference sequence). This CDR3 spans 13 amino acids. The CDR3 DNA follows: TGTGCCTCGGAGAGAGGGGTCCCCTATGGCTACACCTTC. It translates to CASERGVPYGYTF.

The V and J genes are TRBV28 and TRBJ1-1, with D maybe TRBD1 (5 bases). Trimming left V 10 bases short and J 1 base short, with 16 bases between. CDR3 length: 14 amino acids. From germline, CDR1 is MDHEN and CDR2 SYDVKM. CDR3 bases: TGTGCCACCAGGGAAATTGGGGCGAACACTGAAGCTTTCTTT. Its protein is CATREIGANTEAFF.